What follows is one TCR beta chain and its context. The antigen is undetermined. These data come from a study of cytomegalovirus exposure and HLA in healthy donors. General study points: Later analysis found that TCR beta chains associated with HLA were more clonally expanded than other, equally common chains.

Amplification used 60 Vbeta primers and 13 Jbeta primers. The assay was immunoSEQ multiplex PCR, and TCRdb's table has in-frame clones only and misses some. The table shows under 120,000 clones, with around 80% occurring only once. Unmatched junction bases numbered 13, after V lost 8 bases and J lost 9 bases. Germline CDR1 is SGHVS and CDR2 is FQNEAQ. The CDR3 extends over 15 amino acids. The clonotype originates from a female donor in good health and CMV-seropositive. Sequencing was performed on PBMCs. The V call is TRBV7-8, the J call TRBJ2-1; 10 nucleotides align to TRBD1. This CDR3 is CASGVRDRGSGEQFF. CDR3 nucleotides: TGTGCCAGCGGCGTTAGGGACAGGGGAAGCGGTGAGCAGTTCTTC.